The following is a T cell receptor beta chain sequence with its context. All patients picked for sequencing had shown, by flow cytometry, an expansion of CD8+CD57+ cells. The enrolled patients all had severe acquired aplastic anemia. The data derive from a study of CD8+CD57+ T cells in acquired aplastic anemia. Study in general: The sorted CD4+ and CD8+ cells yielded an average approximately 3.2 ug of DNA.

Germline-derived CDR1 and CDR2 are SSHAT and FNYEAQ (reference sequence). The CDR3 is made up of 13 amino acids. Investigators profiled TCR beta VDJ and CDR3 from genomic DNA template. Using its own MiXCR run on the reads, TCRdb lists one record per CDR3 protein. The sample includes roughly 220,000 distinct CDR3 sequences, approximately 65% of them seen just once. This clonotype was obtained from a human donor with aplastic anemia. This rearrangement joins TRBV7-7 to TRBJ2-1; 10 nucleotides line up with TRBD1. Sequenced material: sorted CD4+, CD8+, or CD8+CD57+ T cells (not recorded which) from PBMCs. The CDR3 DNA reads TGTGCTATCCCGGGACAGGGGAACAATGAGCAGTTCTTC. It specifies CAIPGQGNNEQFF.